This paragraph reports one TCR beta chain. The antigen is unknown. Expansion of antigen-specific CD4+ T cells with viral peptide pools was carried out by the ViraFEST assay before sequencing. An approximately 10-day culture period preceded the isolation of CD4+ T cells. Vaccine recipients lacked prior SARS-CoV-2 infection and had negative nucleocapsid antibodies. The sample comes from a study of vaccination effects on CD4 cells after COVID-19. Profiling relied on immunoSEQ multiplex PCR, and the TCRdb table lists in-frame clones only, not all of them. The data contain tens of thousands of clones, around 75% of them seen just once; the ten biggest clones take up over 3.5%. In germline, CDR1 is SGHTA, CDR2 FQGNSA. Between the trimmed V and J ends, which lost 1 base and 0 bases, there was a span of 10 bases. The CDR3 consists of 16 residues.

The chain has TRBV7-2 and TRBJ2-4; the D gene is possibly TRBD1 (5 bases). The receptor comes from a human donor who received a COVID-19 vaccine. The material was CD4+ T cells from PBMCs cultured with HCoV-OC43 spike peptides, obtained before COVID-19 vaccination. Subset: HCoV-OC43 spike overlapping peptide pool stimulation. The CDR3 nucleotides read TGTGCCAGCAGCTTAGGACAGAATGTAGCCAAAAACATTCAGTACTTC. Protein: CASSLGQNVAKNIQYF.